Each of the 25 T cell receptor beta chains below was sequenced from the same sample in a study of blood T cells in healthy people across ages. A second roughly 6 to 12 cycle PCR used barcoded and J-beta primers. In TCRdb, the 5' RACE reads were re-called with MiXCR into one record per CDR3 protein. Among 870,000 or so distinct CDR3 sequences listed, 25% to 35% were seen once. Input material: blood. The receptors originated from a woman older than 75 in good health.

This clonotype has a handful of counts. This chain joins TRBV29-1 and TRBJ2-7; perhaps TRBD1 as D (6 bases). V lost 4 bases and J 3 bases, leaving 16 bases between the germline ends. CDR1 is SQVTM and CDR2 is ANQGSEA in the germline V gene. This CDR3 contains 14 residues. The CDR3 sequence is CSVVFGGVDYEQYF. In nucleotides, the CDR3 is TGCAGCGTTGTTTTTGGGGGCGTAGACTACGAGCAGTACTTC.

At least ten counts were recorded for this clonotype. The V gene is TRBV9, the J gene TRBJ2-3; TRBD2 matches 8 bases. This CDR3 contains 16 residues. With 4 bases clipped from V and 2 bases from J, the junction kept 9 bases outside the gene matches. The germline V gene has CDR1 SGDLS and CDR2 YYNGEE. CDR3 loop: CASSPRGGHLTDTQYF. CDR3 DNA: TGTGCCAGCAGCCCCCGCGGGGGGCACCTCACAGATACGCAGTATTTT.

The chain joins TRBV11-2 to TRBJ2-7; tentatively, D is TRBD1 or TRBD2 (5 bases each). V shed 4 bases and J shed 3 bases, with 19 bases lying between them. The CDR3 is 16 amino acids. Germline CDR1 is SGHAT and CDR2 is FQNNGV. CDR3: CASSSRRYGAIYEQYF. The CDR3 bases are TGTGCCAGCAGCTCCCGACGATACGGGGCGATCTACGAGCAGTACTTC.

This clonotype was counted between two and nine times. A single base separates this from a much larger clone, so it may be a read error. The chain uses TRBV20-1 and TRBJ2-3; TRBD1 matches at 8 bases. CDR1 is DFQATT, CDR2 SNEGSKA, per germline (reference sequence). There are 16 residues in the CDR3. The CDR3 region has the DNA TGCAGTGCTAGAATAAGAGGACAGGGAATGACAGGTACGCAGTATTTT. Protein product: CSARIRGQGMTGTQYF.

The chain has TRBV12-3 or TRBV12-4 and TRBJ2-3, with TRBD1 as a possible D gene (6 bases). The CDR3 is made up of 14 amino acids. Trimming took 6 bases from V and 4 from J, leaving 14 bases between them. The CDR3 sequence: CASSPGHNADTQYF. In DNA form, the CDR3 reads TGTGCCAGCAGCCCGGGACATAACGCAGATACGCAGTATTTT.

Here the CDR3 DNA reads TGTGCCAGCAGTTTTTCCGGGAGTACGCAGTATTTT. It is translated as CASSFSGSTQYF. This rearrangement joins TRBV7-2 to TRBJ2-3; D possibly corresponds to TRBD2 (6 bases). Germline values: CDR1 SGHTA, CDR2 FQGNSA. The CDR3 has 12 residues. The V end lost 6 bases, the J end lost 8 bases, and 12 bases lay between the germline ends. Drawing the rest from reference TRBV7-2 and TRBJ2-3, the complete variable domain is GAGVSQSPSNKVTEKGKDVELRCDPISGHTALYWYRQSLGQGLEFLIYFQGNSAPDKSGLPSDRFSAERTGGSVSTLTIQRTQQEDSAVYLCASSFSGSTQYFGPGTRLTVL.

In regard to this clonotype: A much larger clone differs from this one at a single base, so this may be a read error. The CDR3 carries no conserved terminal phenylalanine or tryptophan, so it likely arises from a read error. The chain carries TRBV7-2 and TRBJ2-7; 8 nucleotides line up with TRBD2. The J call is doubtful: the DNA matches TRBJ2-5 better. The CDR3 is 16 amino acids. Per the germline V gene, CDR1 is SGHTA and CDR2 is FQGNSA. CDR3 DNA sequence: TGTGCCAGCAGCCCTCCGGGACTAGATCCGTGGGAGACCCAGTACTGC. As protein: CASSPPGLDPWETQYC.

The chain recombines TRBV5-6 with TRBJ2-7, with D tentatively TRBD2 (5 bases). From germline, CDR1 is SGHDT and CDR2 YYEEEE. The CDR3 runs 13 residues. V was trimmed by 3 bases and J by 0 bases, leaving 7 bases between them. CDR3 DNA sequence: TGTGCCAGCAGCTGCCGGGGCTCCTACGAGCAGTACTTC. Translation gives CASSCRGSYEQYF.

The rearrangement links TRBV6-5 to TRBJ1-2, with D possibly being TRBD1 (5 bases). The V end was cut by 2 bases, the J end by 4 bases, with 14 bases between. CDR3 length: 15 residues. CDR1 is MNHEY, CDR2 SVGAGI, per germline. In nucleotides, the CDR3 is TGTGCCAGCAGTTACGGCCTGCAGGGCCGCTATGGCTACACCTTC. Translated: CASSYGLQGRYGYTF.

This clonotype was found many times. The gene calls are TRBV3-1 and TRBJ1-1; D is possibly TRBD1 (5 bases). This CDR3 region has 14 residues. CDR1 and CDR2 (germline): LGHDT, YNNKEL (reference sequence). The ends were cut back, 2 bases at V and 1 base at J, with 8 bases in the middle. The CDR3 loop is CASSQQGSNTEAFF. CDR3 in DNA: TGTGCCAGCAGCCAACAGGGCTCGAACACTGAAGCTTTCTTT. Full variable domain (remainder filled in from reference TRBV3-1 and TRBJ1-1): DTAVSQTPKYLVTQMGNDKSIKCEQNLGHDTMYWYKQDSKKFLKIMFSYNNKELIINETVPNRFSPKSPDKAHLNLHINSLELGDSAVYFCASSQQGSNTEAFFGQGTRLTVV.

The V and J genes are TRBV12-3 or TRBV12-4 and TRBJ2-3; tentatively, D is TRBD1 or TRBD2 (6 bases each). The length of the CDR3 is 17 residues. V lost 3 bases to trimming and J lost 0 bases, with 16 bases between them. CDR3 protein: CASSFIKGGVSTDTQYF. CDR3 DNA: TGTGCCAGCAGTTTCATCAAGGGGGGAGTGAGCACAGATACGCAGTATTTT.

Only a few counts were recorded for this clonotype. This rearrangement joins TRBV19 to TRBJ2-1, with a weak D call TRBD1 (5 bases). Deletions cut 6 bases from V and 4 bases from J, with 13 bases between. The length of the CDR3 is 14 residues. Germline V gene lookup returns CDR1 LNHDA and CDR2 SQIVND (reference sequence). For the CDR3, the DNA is TGTGCCAGTAGGGAACAGGCCACTTACAATGAGCAGTTCTTC. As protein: CASREQATYNEQFF.

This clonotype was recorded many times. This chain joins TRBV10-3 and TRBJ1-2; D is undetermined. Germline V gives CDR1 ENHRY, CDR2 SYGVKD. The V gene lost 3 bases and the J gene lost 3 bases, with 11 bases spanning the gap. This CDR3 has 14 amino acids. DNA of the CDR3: TGTGCCATCAGTGATCGTGGCGGGTACTATGGCTACACCTTC. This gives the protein CAISDRGGYYGYTF.

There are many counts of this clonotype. The CDR3 region has the DNA TGTGCCAGCAGCCTCGACACGGTGCGGGAGACCCAGTACTTC. Its translation: CASSLDTVRETQYF. V and J are TRBV6-5 and TRBJ2-5; no definite D call. The CDR3 extends over 14 amino acids. V lost 6 bases and J 5 bases, leaving 16 bases between the germline ends. Germline V gives CDR1 MNHEY, CDR2 SVGAGI.

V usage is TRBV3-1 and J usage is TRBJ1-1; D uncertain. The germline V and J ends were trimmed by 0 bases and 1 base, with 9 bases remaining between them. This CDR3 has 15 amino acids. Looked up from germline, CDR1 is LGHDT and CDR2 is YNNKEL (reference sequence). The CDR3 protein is CASSQEGLRNTEAFF. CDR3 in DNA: TGTGCCAGCAGCCAAGAGGGCCTCAGGAACACTGAAGCTTTCTTT.

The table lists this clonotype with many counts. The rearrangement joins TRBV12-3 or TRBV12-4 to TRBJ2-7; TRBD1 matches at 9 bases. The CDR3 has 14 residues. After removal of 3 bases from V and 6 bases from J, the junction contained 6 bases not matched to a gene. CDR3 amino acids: CASSLSGQGFEQYF. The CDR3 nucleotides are TGTGCCAGCAGTTTGAGCGGACAGGGGTTCGAGCAGTACTTC.

The CDR3 here is CASSRFRGLAGDNEQFF. The CDR3 nucleotides are TGTGCCAGCAGTCGGTTTCGAGGACTAGCGGGGGACAATGAGCAGTTCTTC. This chain uses TRBV12-3 or TRBV12-4 with TRBJ2-1; 13 bases fit TRBD2. After removal of 5 bases from V and 5 bases from J, the junction contained 9 bases not matched to a gene. This CDR3 spans 17 amino acids.

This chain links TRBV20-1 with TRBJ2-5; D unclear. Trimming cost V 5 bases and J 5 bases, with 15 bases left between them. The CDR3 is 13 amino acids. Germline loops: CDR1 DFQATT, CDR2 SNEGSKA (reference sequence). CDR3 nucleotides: TGCAGTGCTGTGGTCCGGGTACGGGAGACCCAGTACTTC. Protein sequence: CSAVVRVRETQYF.

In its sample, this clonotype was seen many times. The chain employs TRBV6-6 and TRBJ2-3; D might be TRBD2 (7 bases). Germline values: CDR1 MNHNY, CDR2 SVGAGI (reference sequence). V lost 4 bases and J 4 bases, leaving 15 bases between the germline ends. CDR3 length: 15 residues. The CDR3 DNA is TGTGCCAGCAGTTGGGGGGGGGGCCCCCCAGATACGCAGTATTTT. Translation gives CASSWGGGPPDTQYF.

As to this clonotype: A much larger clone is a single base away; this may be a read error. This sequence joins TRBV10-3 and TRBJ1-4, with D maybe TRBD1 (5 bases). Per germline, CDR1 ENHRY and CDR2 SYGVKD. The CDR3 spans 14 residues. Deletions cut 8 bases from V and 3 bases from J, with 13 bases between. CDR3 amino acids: CAIGEGGANEKLFF. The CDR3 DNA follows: TGTGCCATCGGGGAAGGAGGGGCTAATGAAAAACTGTTTTTT.

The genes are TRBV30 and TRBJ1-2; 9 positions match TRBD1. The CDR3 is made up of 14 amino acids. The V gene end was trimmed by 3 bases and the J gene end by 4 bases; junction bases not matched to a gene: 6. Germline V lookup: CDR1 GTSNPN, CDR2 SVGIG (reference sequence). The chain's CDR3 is CAWRGQGSSYGYTF. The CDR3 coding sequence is TGTGCCTGGAGGGGACAGGGATCCTCCTATGGCTACACCTTC.

The CDR3 region is CASSQEAWTSGGGEGNEQFF. Here the CDR3 DNA reads TGTGCCAGCAGCCAAGAAGCTTGGACTAGCGGGGGTGGGGAAGGGAATGAGCAGTTCTTC. V and J are TRBV3-1 and TRBJ2-1; TRBD2 aligns across 13 bases. V gave up 0 bases and J gave up 7 bases; unmatched junction bases: 15. Per the germline V gene, CDR1 is LGHDT and CDR2 is YNNKEL (reference sequence). The CDR3 runs 20 residues.

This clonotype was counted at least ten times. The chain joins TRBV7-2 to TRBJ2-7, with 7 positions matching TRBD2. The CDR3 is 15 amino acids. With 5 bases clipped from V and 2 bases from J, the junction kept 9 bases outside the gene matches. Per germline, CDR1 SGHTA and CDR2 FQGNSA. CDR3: CASSPRIGLAYEQYF. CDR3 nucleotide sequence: TGTGCCAGCAGCCCACGTATCGGACTAGCCTACGAGCAGTACTTC.

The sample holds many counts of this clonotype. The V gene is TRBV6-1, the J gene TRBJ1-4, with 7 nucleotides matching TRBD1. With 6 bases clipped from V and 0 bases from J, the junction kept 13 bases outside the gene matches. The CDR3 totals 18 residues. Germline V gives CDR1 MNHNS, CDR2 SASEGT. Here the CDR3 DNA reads TGTGCCAGCAGGTCCGGGACAGCGCCAACTGCAACTAATGAAAAACTGTTTTTT. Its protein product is CASRSGTAPTATNEKLFF.

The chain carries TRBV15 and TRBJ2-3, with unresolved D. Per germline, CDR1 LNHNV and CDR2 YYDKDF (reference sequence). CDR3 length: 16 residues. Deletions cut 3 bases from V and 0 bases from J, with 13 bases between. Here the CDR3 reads CATSSPYSTSTDTQYF. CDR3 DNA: TGTGCCACCAGCAGTCCTTACAGTACTAGCACAGATACGCAGTATTTT.